Shown below are 32 T cell receptor beta chains from a single sample sequenced in a study of T-cell memory formation after mild COVID-19. A single record per CDR3 protein comes from TCRdb applying MiXCR to the 5' RACE reads. The sample lists around 450,000 distinct CDR3 sequences, roughly 26% occurring once. Specimen: PBMCs or a T cell subset sorted from them (not recorded which). These receptors were collected from an adult woman who had mild COVID-19 (a few samples of this study predate the infection). Cell type and time point are not known.

This clonotype was counted only a few times. The rearrangement links TRBV20-1 to TRBJ1-2, with TRBD1 as a possible D gene (5 bases). V lost 5 bases and J lost 4, with 20 bases in between. CDR3 size: 15 residues. Germline loops: CDR1 DFQATT, CDR2 SNEGSKA (reference sequence). This CDR3 reads CSAPSRGPPFYGYTF. CDR3 sequence (DNA): TGCAGTGCTCCAAGTCGGGGCCCCCCTTTCTATGGCTACACCTTC.

This clonotype occurred a few times. V and J are TRBV10-3 and TRBJ1-3; 9 nucleotides agree with TRBD1. Trimming took 6 bases from V and 4 from J; bases not matched to a gene: 4. CDR3 length: 14 residues. CDR1 ENHRY and CDR2 SYGVKD come from the germline V gene. The CDR3 DNA reads TGTGCCATCAGGTCACAGGGGGCCGGAAACACCATATATTTT. Residues: CAIRSQGAGNTIYF.

The rearrangement joins TRBV12-3 or TRBV12-4 to TRBJ2-7; 10 bases are a match to TRBD1. V lost 6 bases to trimming and J lost 2 bases; unmatched junction nucleotides: 7. This CDR3 comprises 15 residues. CDR3 nucleotide sequence: TGTGCCAGCAGCTACGGACAGGGGGGGACCTACGAGCAGTACTTC. Translated: CASSYGQGGTYEQYF.

This clonotype was counted only a few times. The chain couples TRBV10-3 to TRBJ2-7; 7 positions match TRBD1. The CDR3 is 15 residues long. Unmatched junction bases numbered 10, after V lost 4 bases and J lost 4 bases. CDR1 and CDR2 from the germline V gene are ENHRY and SYGVKD. In DNA form, the CDR3 reads TGTGCCATCAGTGGGAGGACAGGCTCGACTTACGAGCAGTACTTC. It encodes CAISGRTGSTYEQYF.

J is TRBJ2-4 and V is TRBV7-8; 13 nucleotides agree with TRBD2. The CDR3 is 16 residues long. Germline CDR1 is SGHVS and CDR2 is FQNEAQ. With V trimmed by 0 bases and J by 6 bases, 2 bases remained unmatched. CDR3 bases: TGTGCCAGCAGCTTAGCACTAGCGGGGGGGCTAAACATTCAGTACTTC. It codes for CASSLALAGGLNIQYF.

This clonotype was recorded a few times. The V call is TRBV27, the J call TRBJ2-6, with D maybe TRBD2 (6 bases). The CDR3 extends over 15 amino acids. Germline V lookup: CDR1 MNHEY, CDR2 SMNVEV (reference sequence). V lost 3 bases and J lost 2, with 8 bases in between. CDR3 DNA: TGTGCCAGCAGTTTTGGAGGGACTGGGGCCAACGTCCTGACTTTC. This codes for CASSFGGTGANVLTF.

In its sample, this clonotype was seen a few times. This chain joins TRBV20-1 and TRBJ2-7; 14 positions match TRBD2. This CDR3 contains 17 residues. Germline values: CDR1 DFQATT, CDR2 SNEGSKA (reference sequence). J was trimmed by 3 bases and V by 0 bases; bases with no gene match: 7. The CDR3 sequence is CSARDSRLAGGLYEQYF. CDR3 bases: TGCAGTGCTAGAGATTCCCGACTAGCGGGAGGGCTCTACGAGCAGTACTTC.

This clonotype turned up a few times. The rearrangement uses TRBV2 and TRBJ2-3; tentative D call: TRBD2 (5 bases). The germline V gene has CDR1 SNHLY and CDR2 FYNNEI. V was pared by 6 bases and J by 0 bases, with 10 bases between. The CDR3 runs to 14 residues. The CDR3 DNA reads TGTGCCAGCAGAGGAGCGGCGAGCACAGATACGCAGTATTTT. The encoded protein is CASRGAASTDTQYF.

This clonotype was observed a single time. This sequence joins TRBV30 and TRBJ1-2; no definite D call. The CDR3 spans 13 residues. The V and J ends lost 0 bases and 0 bases respectively, with 5 bases between them. The germline CDR1 and CDR2 sequences are GTSNPN and SVGIG (reference sequence). The CDR3 is CAWSVAANYGYTF. The CDR3 coding sequence is TGTGCCTGGAGTGTTGCTGCTAACTATGGCTACACCTTC.

V is TRBV20-1 and J is TRBJ2-7; perhaps TRBD1 as D (5 bases). The germline V gene has CDR1 DFQATT and CDR2 SNEGSKA (reference sequence). This CDR3 comprises 14 residues. V was shortened by 6 bases and J by 4 bases, with 19 bases between the two germline ends. The CDR3 sequence is CSARKHGHQYEQYF. For the CDR3, the DNA is TGCAGTGCCAGAAAACACGGACATCAATACGAGCAGTACTTC.

The table lists this clonotype with a few counts. This chain connects TRBV24-1 to TRBJ2-1; perhaps TRBD2 as D (6 bases). V lost 6 bases and J 0 bases, leaving 14 bases between the germline ends. The CDR3 length is 16 residues. The germline V gene encodes CDR1 KGHDR and CDR2 SFDVKD. The CDR3 DNA reads as TGTGCCACCAGTAATCTTGGGGGGAGCTCCTACAATGAGCAGTTCTTC. Its protein product is CATSNLGGSSYNEQFF.

The rearrangement joins TRBV3-1 to TRBJ1-2; the D is unclear. V lost 0 bases and J lost 8, with 7 bases in between. Per the germline V gene, CDR1 is LGHDT and CDR2 is YNNKEL (reference sequence). The CDR3 has 12 amino acids. The CDR3 nucleotides read TGTGCCAGCAGCCAAGACCAAAAAGGCTACACCTTC. This gives the protein CASSQDQKGYTF.

This clonotype was recorded a few times. DNA for the CDR3: TGTGCCAGCAGCTCATTCTCGGGCGGGGAGCTGTTTTTT. Translating gives CASSSFSGGELFF. This sequence joins TRBV11-2 and TRBJ2-2, with D uncertain. Germline-derived CDR1 and CDR2 are SGHAT and FQNNGV. This CDR3 region has 13 residues. Trimming removed 4 bases from V and 7 bases from J, with 10 bases in between.

Many counts were recorded for this clonotype. The CDR3 protein is CSAPRTSGNWGAGELFF. CDR3 nucleotides: TGCAGTGCCCCTAGGACTAGCGGGAATTGGGGTGCCGGGGAGCTGTTTTTT. The V and J genes are TRBV20-1 and TRBJ2-2; 12 bases map to TRBD2. The CDR3 consists of 17 residues. Germline CDR1 and CDR2: DFQATT and SNEGSKA (reference sequence). V gave up 6 bases and J gave up 6 bases; unmatched junction bases: 14.

This clonotype has just a few counts. This chain uses TRBV24-1 with TRBJ2-5; D is uncertain. V lost 3 bases to trimming and J lost 7 bases, with 17 bases between them. Per germline, CDR1 KGHDR and CDR2 SFDVKD. This CDR3 has 15 amino acids. CDR3 loop: CATSDHRSPAGTQYF. CDR3 DNA sequence: TGTGCCACCAGTGATCACCGGTCTCCGGCCGGGACCCAGTACTTC.

This clonotype was found many times. CDR3 in DNA: TGCGCCAGCAGCCAAGGGCCGGGACTAGCGGTGGGAGATGAGCAGTTCTTC. Translated, it gives CASSQGPGLAVGDEQFF. The chain recombines TRBV4-1 with TRBJ2-1; 11 positions agree with TRBD2. Looked up from germline, CDR1 is MGHRA and CDR2 is YSYEKL. The CDR3 is 17 amino acids. The J segment lost 8 bases and the V segment lost 1 base, leaving 10 bases of the junction unmatched.

V gene TRBV7-9 combines with J gene TRBJ2-2; 11 bases match TRBD2. The CDR3 loop spans 18 amino acids. Germline-derived CDR1 and CDR2 are SEHNR and FQNEAQ (reference sequence). With V trimmed by 5 bases and J by 1 base, 9 bases remained unmatched. The CDR3 here is CASSGPQGLAGNTGELFF. The CDR3 DNA reads TGTGCCAGCAGCGGGCCCCAAGGACTAGCGGGGAACACCGGGGAGCTGTTTTTT.

This clonotype was observed a few times. This chain joins TRBV12-3 or TRBV12-4 and TRBJ1-1; no clear D. This CDR3 has 11 amino acids. V was cut by 8 bases and J by 1 base, with 5 bases left in between. The CDR3 loop reads CASLKNTEAFF. The CDR3 nucleotides read TGTGCCAGCTTAAAGAACACTGAAGCTTTCTTT.

This rearrangement joins TRBV29-1 to TRBJ2-2; D possibly matches TRBD1 or TRBD2 (5 bases each). There are 13 residues in the CDR3. Germline V gene sequence: CDR1 SQVTM, CDR2 ANQGSEA. The V end lost 7 bases, the J end lost 0 bases, and 9 bases lay between the germline ends. In DNA, the CDR3 is TGCAGCGGCCGGGACGCGAACACCGGGGAGCTGTTTTTT. Protein: CSGRDANTGELFF.

CDR3 bases: TGTGCCAGCAGCAGCAGGGACAGGGGAGAAAAACTGTTTTTT. Its protein is CASSSRDRGEKLFF. The chain recombines TRBV11-2 with TRBJ1-4; 10 bases are shared with TRBD1. CDR1 SGHAT and CDR2 FQNNGV come from the germline V gene. CDR3 length: 14 amino acids. Germline trimming cut 5 bases from V and 8 bases from J; bases unmatched to any gene: 5.

The table lists this clonotype with a few counts. The chain links TRBV6-1 to TRBJ2-3; D might be TRBD2 (5 bases). The V end lost 3 bases, the J end lost 0 bases, and 10 bases lay between the germline ends. Per the germline V gene, CDR1 is MNHNS and CDR2 is SASEGT. The CDR3 consists of 15 residues. For the CDR3, the DNA is TGTGCCAGCAGTGAGGTGGGCGGGAGCACAGATACGCAGTATTTT. This encodes CASSEVGGSTDTQYF.

This chain links TRBV7-9 with TRBJ2-3; tentatively, D is TRBD2 (5 bases). Trimming took 10 bases from V and 4 from J, leaving 15 bases between them. The CDR3 runs to 13 residues. Germline loops: CDR1 SEHNR, CDR2 FQNEAQ (reference sequence). The CDR3 DNA follows: TGTGCCATAAGAGCGGTCACAGCAGATACGCAGTATTTT. Protein: CAIRAVTADTQYF.

The rearrangement joins TRBV20-1 to TRBJ2-7; the D gene is possibly TRBD1 (6 bases). V was shortened by 3 bases and J by 0 bases, with 9 bases between the two germline ends. The CDR3 is made up of 13 amino acids. CDR1 and CDR2 from the germline V gene are DFQATT and SNEGSKA (reference sequence). Written as DNA, the CDR3 is TGCAGTGCTAGTCGGGACACCTCCTACGAGCAGTACTTC. Translated: CSASRDTSYEQYF.

In DNA form, the CDR3 reads TGTGCCACCCAACGGGGTTTTGACGAGCAGTACTTC. Protein: CATQRGFDEQYF. The V call is TRBV6-5, the J call TRBJ2-7, with a weak D call TRBD2 (5 bases). Germline assignment: CDR1 MNHEY and CDR2 SVGAGI. This CDR3 spans 12 amino acids. Trimming removed 10 bases at V and 5 bases at J, with 15 bases between.

Comment on this clonotype: The junction departs from germline at one end; a sequencing error may be responsible. The V call is TRBV24-1, the J call TRBJ2-3; tentative D call: TRBD1 (6 bases). The germline V gene has CDR1 KGHDR and CDR2 SFDVKD. The CDR3 runs 16 residues. CDR3 sequence reads: CATSDHGTSRTDTQYF. CDR3 DNA sequence: TGTGCGACCAGTGATCACGGGACATCGCGCACAGATACGCAGTATTTT.

V usage is TRBV5-1 and J usage is TRBJ1-4; 7 bases are a match to TRBD1. Germline V gives CDR1 SGHRS, CDR2 YFSETQ. J gave up 8 bases and V 6 bases, and 10 bases lay outside the gene matches. This CDR3 has 14 amino acids. The CDR3 bases are TGCGCCAGCAAAGCCGGGACAGCCACCGAAAAACTGTTTTTT. Protein sequence: CASKAGTATEKLFF.

CDR3 in amino acids: CASRPAEYDFHEQYF. CDR3 DNA sequence: TGTGCCAGCAGACCCGCGGAGTATGACTTCCACGAGCAGTACTTC. This chain joins TRBV27 and TRBJ2-7; D remains ambiguous. Germline values: CDR1 MNHEY, CDR2 SMNVEV (reference sequence). V dropped 6 bases and J dropped 5 bases, with 20 bases sitting between them. This CDR3 is built from 15 residues.

The genes are TRBV6-6 and TRBJ2-7, with unresolved D. V lost 6 bases and J 2 bases, leaving 5 bases between the germline ends. Germline V gives CDR1 MNHNY, CDR2 SVGAGI (reference sequence). CDR3 size: 11 residues. The CDR3 DNA is TGTGCCAGCAGAATGGCCTACGAGCAGTACTTC. Translated, it gives CASRMAYEQYF.

In its sample, this clonotype was seen a few times. The chain has TRBV4-1 and TRBJ2-7; TRBD1 aligns across 7 bases. CDR3 length: 17 amino acids. The junction had 11 bases not matched to a gene; V was cut back by 0 bases and J by 3 bases. CDR1 and CDR2 (germline): MGHRA, YSYEKL. The CDR3 sequence: CASSQDDTGDGYYEQYF. The CDR3 region has the DNA TGCGCCAGCAGCCAAGATGATACAGGGGATGGTTACTACGAGCAGTACTTC.

This rearrangement joins TRBV11-1 to TRBJ2-5; TRBD1 agrees at 10 bases. V trimming: 3 bases; J trimming: 5 bases; junction bases outside the gene matches: 9. The CDR3 spans 16 residues. Germline loops: CDR1 SGHAT, CDR2 FQDESV (reference sequence). CDR3 in amino acids: CASSLGGTGASETQYF. The DNA for the CDR3 is TGTGCCAGCAGCTTGGGCGGGACAGGGGCCTCGGAGACCCAGTACTTC.

The V call is TRBV5-1, the J call TRBJ1-1, with D perhaps matching TRBD1 (5 bases). The CDR3 runs 15 residues. Germline V CDR1 and CDR2: SGHRS, YFSETQ. V shed 3 bases and J shed 6 bases, with 18 bases lying between them. Written as DNA, the CDR3 is TGCGCCAGCAGCTGGGGGAGGGAAGCAGGCTCTGAAGCTTTCTTT. The encoded protein is CASSWGREAGSEAFF. The full variable domain, with the rest looked up from reference TRBV5-1 and TRBJ1-1, is KAGVTQTPRYLIKTRGQQVTLSCSPISGHRSVSWYQQTPGQGLQFLFEYFSETQRNKGNFPGRFSGRQFSNSRSEMNVSTLELGDSALYLCASSWGREAGSEAFFGQGTRLTVV.

The chain uses TRBV18 and TRBJ1-1; D is perhaps TRBD1 (6 bases). This CDR3 comprises 13 residues. Trimming took off 5 bases at V and 6 bases at J, with 13 bases between the two ends. The germline CDR1 and CDR2 sequences are KGHSH and LQKENI. CDR3: CASSMKGQPEAFF. In nucleotides, the CDR3 is TGTGCCAGCTCAATGAAAGGACAGCCTGAAGCTTTCTTT.